This TCR beta chain was sequenced for a study of CD8 T cells in ankylosing spondylitis. Study-wide results and caveats: A TCR beta motif of under 10 highly homologous variants appeared characteristic of ankylosing spondylitis blood. Matched ankylosing spondylitis synovial fluid reportedly showed significant enrichment of disease-linked clones. Peripheral blood samples showed relatively rare disease-linked clones, and these clones were CD8+. In synovial fluid and blood from reactive arthritis, some motif variants were previously reported.

Construction of TCR beta libraries was performed using quantitative 5'-RACE with molecular barcodes. TCRdb used MiXCR to reprocess the 5' RACE reads, holding one entry per CDR3 protein. This table holds roughly 670,000 distinct CDR3 sequences, around 17% found once. This clonotype was seen a few times. The antigen remains unidentified. Germline lookup yields CDR1 MGHDK and CDR2 SYGVNS. Trimming at V came to 6 bases and at J to 3 bases, leaving 3 bases not matched to a gene. The CDR3 sequence is 14 residues long. Sequencing input: blood, either unsorted or a sorted T cell fraction (not recorded which). This TCR came from a male donor with ankylosing spondylitis. The chain couples TRBV25-1 to TRBJ2-3; 10 bases fit TRBD1. The CDR3 reads CASSGQGVTDTQYF. The CDR3 region has the DNA TGTGCCAGCAGCGGACAGGGGGTAACAGATACGCAGTATTTT.